This note documents a single T cell receptor (beta chain) sequence. The antigen is not known. Treatment defined: approximately 10-day PBMC culture with coronavirus spike peptide pools or control peptides (ViraFEST assay). This specimen belongs to a study of vaccination and CD4 T cells after COVID-19. Study-wide context: Post-vaccine sampling followed dose two by a median about 70 days (range 14 to 241). Cells were stimulated with overlapping spike peptides from SARS-CoV-2, HCoV-NL63, HCoV-OC43 and HCoV-229E.

Overall study findings and caveats: Of the reactive clones in convalescent patients, a median 86.3% showed up only post-vaccination.

The CDR3 consists of 12 residues. Once obtained from cultured CD4+ T cells, the DNA was sequenced using the Oncomine TCR Beta short-read assay. DNA came from CD4+ T cells after culture. Each CDR3 protein is one row after TCRdb ran MiXCR on the PCR reads. The sample has more than 15,000 distinct CDR3 sequences; about 45% are singletons. The receptor was derived from a human donor with COVID-19. The chain employs TRBV21-1 and TRBJ1-1; the table gives TRBD1 as D, unverified against the DNA. TRBV21-1 is described as a pseudogene. Sequences were obtained from cultured CD4+ T cells from blood. The CDR3 DNA is TGTGCCAGCATTGCGCAGGGGATTGAAGCTTTCTTT. Its translation: CASIAQGIEAFF.